One T cell receptor (beta chain) is described in this entry. Antigen unknown. The entry originates in a study of cytomegalovirus exposure and HLA in healthy donors. On the study more broadly: The 120 or so validation repertoires were reported in a later analysis to have been generated on the same platform as the approximately 700 first-cohort repertoires. Study-level findings and limits: Some 150 TCR beta chains were listed as cytomegalovirus-associated.

Using immunoSEQ multiplex PCR, the repertoire was profiled, and TCRdb retains in-frame clones only, with some absent. Here the sample spans just over 20,000 clones, 95% to 97% being singletons. V dropped 6 bases and J dropped 7 bases, with 10 bases sitting between them. CDR1 is MDHEN and CDR2 is SYDVKM in the germline V gene. This CDR3 is 11 amino acids long. The chain couples TRBV28 to TRBJ2-7, with TRBD1 as a possible D gene (5 bases). The specimen sequenced was PBMCs. This clonotype was obtained from a man younger than 40 in good health and CMV-seropositive. The CDR3, as DNA: TGTGCCAGCAGCGTGACAGAGGAGCAGTACTTC. Its protein product is CASSVTEEQYF.